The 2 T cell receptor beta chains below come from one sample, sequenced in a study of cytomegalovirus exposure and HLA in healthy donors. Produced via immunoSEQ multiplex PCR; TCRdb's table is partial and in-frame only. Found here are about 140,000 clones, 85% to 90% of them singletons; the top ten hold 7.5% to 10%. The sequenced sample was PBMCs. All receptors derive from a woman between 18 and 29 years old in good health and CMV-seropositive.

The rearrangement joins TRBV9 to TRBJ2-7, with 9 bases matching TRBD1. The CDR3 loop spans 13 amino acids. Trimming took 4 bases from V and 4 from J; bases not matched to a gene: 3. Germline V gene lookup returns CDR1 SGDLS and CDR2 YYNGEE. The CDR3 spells CASSTGQGYEQYF. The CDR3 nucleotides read TGTGCCAGCAGCACAGGACAGGGGTACGAGCAGTACTTC.

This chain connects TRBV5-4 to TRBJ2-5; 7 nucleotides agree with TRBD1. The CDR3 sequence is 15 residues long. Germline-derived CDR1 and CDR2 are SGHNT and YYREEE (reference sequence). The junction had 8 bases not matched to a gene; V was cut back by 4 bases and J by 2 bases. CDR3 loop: CASSGRQGRQETQYF. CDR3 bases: TGTGCCAGCAGCGGCCGACAGGGACGGCAAGAGACCCAGTACTTC.